This T cell receptor beta chain was documented in a study of blood T cell repertoires in COVID-19. About the research overall: The United States, Italy and Spain provided the acute and convalescent COVID-19 samples. Sources were T cells, B-cell-depleted T cells, or PBMCs; the material itself was cDNA or gDNA.

In the original processing: Estimates of nucleated cell counts were drawn from the amplification of reference gene primers. The protocol was immunoSEQ multiplex PCR, while the TCRdb copy is restricted to in-frame clones and leaves out a portion. V and J calls and clone size come straight from that table; D and trimming were deduced from the DNA. The sample records fewer than 250,000 clones, roughly four fifths being singletons. The sequencing input was peripheral blood. The TCR comes from a woman in her forties or fifties with acute or convalescent COVID-19.

The CDR3 nucleotides are TGTGCCAGCAGTTCTAGCGGGAGGGCCCTTTACGAGCAGTACTTC. Its protein product is CASSSSGRALYEQYF. The chain combines TRBV28 with TRBJ2-7, with 12 bases that match TRBD2. CDR3 length equals 15 residues. V dropped 4 bases and J dropped 4; count of bases not matched to a gene: 5. The germline V gene has CDR1 MDHEN and CDR2 SYDVKM.